In its sample, the clone carrying this T cell receptor (beta chain) was seen many times. Antigen: not known. These data belong to a study of identical twins. Points from the study as a whole: Insertions were fewer in abundant cord blood beta clonotypes, whereas memory repertoires showed none of this pattern.

Each CDR3 protein gets one entry after TCRdb re-called the 5' RACE reads with MiXCR. Among roughly 150,000 distinct CDR3 sequences listed, under 4.5% were seen once. CDR3 length: 15 residues. V lost 7 bases, J lost 2 bases, and 8 bases stayed unmatched. The source is a young man in good health. Sequencing was performed on memory T cells sorted from blood. The V and J genes are TRBV12-3 or TRBV12-4 and TRBJ1-2, with 9 bases matching TRBD1. Here the CDR3 reads CASTEGQGHNYGYTF. Written as DNA, the CDR3 is TGTGCCAGCACCGAGGGACAGGGACACAACTATGGCTACACCTTC.